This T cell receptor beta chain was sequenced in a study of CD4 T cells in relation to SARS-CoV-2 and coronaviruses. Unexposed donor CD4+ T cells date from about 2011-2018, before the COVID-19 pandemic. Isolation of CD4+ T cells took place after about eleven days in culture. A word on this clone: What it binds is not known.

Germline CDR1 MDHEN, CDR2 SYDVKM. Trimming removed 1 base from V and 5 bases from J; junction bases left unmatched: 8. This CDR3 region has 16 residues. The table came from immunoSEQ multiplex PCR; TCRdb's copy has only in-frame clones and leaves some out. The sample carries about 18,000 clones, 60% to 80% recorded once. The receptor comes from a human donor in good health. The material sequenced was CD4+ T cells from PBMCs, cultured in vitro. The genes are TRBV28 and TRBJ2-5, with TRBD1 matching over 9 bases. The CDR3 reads CASSLFLTGGEETQYF. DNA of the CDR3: TGTGCCAGCAGTTTATTTTTGACAGGGGGGGAGGAGACCCAGTACTTC.